This T cell receptor beta chain was identified during a study of shared clonotypes between healthy human individuals. Source study methods: Filtering differed since immunoSEQ provided only junctions, with no quality scores. The table came from immunoSEQ multiplex PCR; TCRdb's copy has only in-frame clones and leaves some out. For V, J and clone size, that table is used; D and trimming come from the DNA. Of 450,000 to 650,000 clones listed, just over 75% were seen once; the top ten hold about 12%. Per germline, CDR1 GTSNPN and CDR2 SVGIG (reference sequence). J gave up 4 bases and V 2 bases, and 4 bases lay outside the gene matches. There are 14 residues in the CDR3. In this sample, this clone turned up once. The donors were adults (healthy and HIV-negative) with no recent acute infections or vaccinations. Within Nashville, Tennessee resided all donors, each a Caucasian adult.

The chain combines TRBV30 with TRBJ2-1; TRBD2 aligns across 8 bases. The TCR originated in a woman aged 40 to 49 in good health. Some clones in this sample may be carry-over from other donors' samples. Sequences were obtained from PBMCs. CDR3 coding DNA: TGTGCCTGGAGTAAACTAGCGGATTACAATGAGCAGTTCTTC. Amino acid sequence: CAWSKLADYNEQFF.